This T cell receptor (beta chain) came from a study of shared clonotypes between healthy human individuals. The deep-level immunoSEQ assay was used. The authors split each subset's genomic DNA evenly across several immunoSEQ plates. Approximately 32,000 T cell genomes, or approximately 300 ng DNA, went into unsorted PBMC replicate PCRs. Unsorted PBMC DNA underwent sequencing on ten immunoSEQ deep assay plates. Sequenced by immunoSEQ multiplex PCR; TCRdb stores in-frame clones only, minus some. The sample shows around 500,000 clones, over 75% of them seen only once. The V end lost 0 bases, the J end lost 5 bases, and 13 bases lay between the germline ends. CDR3 length equals 15 residues. Germline V CDR1 and CDR2: LGHNA, YSLEER.

The receptor comes from a woman between 35 and 50 years old in good health. Some clones in this sample may be carry-over from other donors' samples. The chain recombines TRBV4-3 with TRBJ1-2; D is undetermined. The specimen was PBMCs. The CDR3 sequence is CASSQDPTKTYGYTF. CDR3 DNA: TGCGCCAGCAGCCAAGACCCGACAAAGACGTATGGCTACACCTTC.